This is a list of T cell receptor beta chains from one sample in a study of vaccination effects on CD4 cells after COVID-19. Their target antigens are unknown. Clones were read by immunoSEQ multiplex PCR, and TCRdb kept only the in-frame ones, dropping some. Of about 46,000 clones in the sample, about four fifths are singletons; the top ten hold roughly 16%. The sample in question was CD4+ T cells from PBMCs cultured with HCoV-OC43 spike peptides, obtained after COVID-19 vaccination. These receptors all stem from a human donor who received a COVID-19 vaccine. Both conserved end residues are part of each CDR3. A D gene is named only where the DNA matches it firmly. Some rows mark clone size as missing; the rest say once, few, many or name a class of expanded clone.

J: TRBJ1-1
V: TRBV5-6
D: TRBD1
length: 15
size: .
DNA: TGTGCCAGCGGCTCATCTCCGGGACAGGGATGGGGAGCTTTCTTT
CDR3: CASGSSPGQGWGAFF

J: TRBJ2-1
V: TRBV19
D: TRBD2
length: 16
size: .
DNA: TGTGCCAGTAGTATAGATCGGGGGGAATCCTACAATGAGCAGTTCTTC
CDR3: CASSIDRGESYNEQFF

J: TRBJ2-1
V: TRBV15
D: TRBD2
length: 18
size: .
DNA: TGTGCCACCAGCAGAGATTCATTCTATAGCGGGGGGGCCTCCCCCCAGTTCTTC
CDR3: CATSRDSFYSGGASPQFF

J: TRBJ1-2
V: TRBV29-1
D: TRBD1
length: 14
size: .
DNA: TGCAGCGTTGAAGGCGGACAGGGAGTCTATGGCTACACCTTC
CDR3: CSVEGGQGVYGYTF

J: TRBJ2-7
V: TRBV4-1
D: TRBD1
length: 16
size: .
DNA: TGCGCCAGCAGCCAATGGCCTGGGACAGAAAACTACGAGCAGTACTTC
CDR3: CASSQWPGTENYEQYF

J: TRBJ1-1
V: TRBV10-3
D: .
length: 13
size: .
DNA: TGTGCCATCAGTGAGCAGGGAAACACTGAAGCTTTCTTT
CDR3: CAISEQGNTEAFF

J: TRBJ2-4
V: TRBV19
D: TRBD1
length: 13
size: .
DNA: TGTGCCAGTAGTACCAACAGGGGACACATTCAGTACTTC
CDR3: CASSTNRGHIQYF

J: TRBJ1-1
V: TRBV10-3
D: .
length: 15
size: .
DNA: TGTGCCATCAGTTTCAAGGGAACCGATTCTCCAGAAGCTTTCTTT
CDR3: CAISFKGTDSPEAFF

J: TRBJ2-3
V: TRBV18
D: .
length: 16
size: .
DNA: TGTGCCAGCTCACCACCGAAGCAGGGTAACACAGATACGCAGTATTTT
CDR3: CASSPPKQGNTDTQYF

J: TRBJ1-3
V: TRBV6-1
D: .
length: 12
size: few
DNA: TGTGCCAGCAGTGAAACGCTGTACACCATATATTTT
CDR3: CASSETLYTIYF

J: TRBJ1-6
V: TRBV6-5
D: .
length: 15
size: .
DNA: TGTGCCAGCAGTTATGCGGACTCCTATAATTCACCCCTCCACTTT
CDR3: CASSYADSYNSPLHF

J: TRBJ2-2
V: TRBV12-5
D: TRBD2
length: 16
size: few
DNA: TGTGCTAGTGGTCAGTTAGCGGGAGGCAACACCGGGGAGCTGTTTTTT
CDR3: CASGQLAGGNTGELFF

J: TRBJ1-3
V: TRBV4-1
D: .
length: 15
size: medium-sized
DNA: TGCGCCAGCAGCCCCGACCGGGACCCTAGAAACACCATATATTTT
CDR3: CASSPDRDPRNTIYF

J: TRBJ2-2
V: TRBV5-6
D: TRBD1
length: 17
size: few
DNA: TGTGCCAGCAGCTCTGTAATCCGGGACAGGAACACCGGGGAGCTGTTTTTT
CDR3: CASSSVIRDRNTGELFF

J: TRBJ1-3
V: TRBV5-5
D: .
length: 16
size: .
DNA: TGTGCCAGCAGCTTGGAGGAGGATTACTCTGGAAACACCATATATTTT
CDR3: CASSLEEDYSGNTIYF

J: TRBJ2-3
V: TRBV19
D: TRBD2
length: 18
size: .
DNA: TGTGCCAGTAGTATAACGATGGGACTAGCGGGAGTCGGGGAGCCGCAGTATTTT
CDR3: CASSITMGLAGVGEPQYF

J: TRBJ1-4
V: TRBV11-1
D: .
length: 16
size: .
DNA: TGTGCCAGCAGCCCACGGTTGGAAGCAACTAATGAAAAACTGTTTTTT
CDR3: CASSPRLEATNEKLFF

J: TRBJ2-3
V: TRBV6-5
D: TRBD1
length: 15
size: .
DNA: TGTGCCAGCAGAAATTCCGGGACAGCCACAGATACGCAGTATTTT
CDR3: CASRNSGTATDTQYF

J: TRBJ2-3
V: TRBV12-2
D: .
length: 22
size: .
DNA: TGTGCAAGTCGCTTAGGCCCTGTTGCTACTAGCGGGGGGCTCCGATACACAGATACGCAGTATTTT
CDR3: CASRLGPVATSGGLRYTDTQYF

J: TRBJ1-5
V: TRBV12-5
D: .
length: 16
size: .
DNA: TGTGCTAGTGGTCTTGGTCGCGGGGCCGCCGGTCAGCCCCAGCATTTT
CDR3: CASGLGRGAAGQPQHF